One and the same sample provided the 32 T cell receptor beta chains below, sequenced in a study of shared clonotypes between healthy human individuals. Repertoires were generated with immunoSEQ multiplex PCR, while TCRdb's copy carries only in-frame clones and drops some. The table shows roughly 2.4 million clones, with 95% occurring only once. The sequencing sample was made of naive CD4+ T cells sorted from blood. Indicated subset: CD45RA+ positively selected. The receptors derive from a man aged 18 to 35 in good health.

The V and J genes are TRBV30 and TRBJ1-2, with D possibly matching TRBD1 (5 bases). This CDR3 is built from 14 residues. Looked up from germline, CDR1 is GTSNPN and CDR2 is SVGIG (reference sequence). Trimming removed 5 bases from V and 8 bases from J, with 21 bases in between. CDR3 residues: CAWLRFLGTNGYTF. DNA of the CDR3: TGTGCCTGGCTTCGATTCCTTGGGACGAACGGCTACACCTTC.

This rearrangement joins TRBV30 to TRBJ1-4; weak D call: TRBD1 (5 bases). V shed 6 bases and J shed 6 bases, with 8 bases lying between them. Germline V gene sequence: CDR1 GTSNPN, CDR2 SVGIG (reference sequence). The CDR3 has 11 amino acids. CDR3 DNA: TGTGCCTGTACGACAGATGAAAAACTGTTTTTT. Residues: CACTTDEKLFF.

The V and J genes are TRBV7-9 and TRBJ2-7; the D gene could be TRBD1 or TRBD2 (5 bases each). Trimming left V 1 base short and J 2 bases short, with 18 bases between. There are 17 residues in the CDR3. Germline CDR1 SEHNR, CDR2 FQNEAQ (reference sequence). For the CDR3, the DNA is TGTGCCAGCAGCTTAGACCAGTGGGGAGCAGGGACCTACGAGCAGTACTTC. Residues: CASSLDQWGAGTYEQYF.

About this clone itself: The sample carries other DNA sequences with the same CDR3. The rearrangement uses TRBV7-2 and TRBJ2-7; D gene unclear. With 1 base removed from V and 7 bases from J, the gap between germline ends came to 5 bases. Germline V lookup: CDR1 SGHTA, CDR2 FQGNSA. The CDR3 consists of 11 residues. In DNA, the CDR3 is TGTGCCAGCAGCTTAGGGGTTGAGCAGTACTTC. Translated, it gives CASSLGVEQYF.

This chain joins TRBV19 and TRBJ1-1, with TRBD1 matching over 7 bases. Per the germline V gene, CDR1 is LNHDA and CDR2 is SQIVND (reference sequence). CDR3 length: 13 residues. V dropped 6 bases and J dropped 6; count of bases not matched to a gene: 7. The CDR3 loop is CASSQTGISEAFF. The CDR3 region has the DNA TGTGCCAGTAGCCAGACAGGGATCTCTGAAGCTTTCTTT.

The CDR3 region is CASSQVGEGGETQYF. The CDR3 DNA follows: TGCGCCAGCAGCCAAGTGGGTGAGGGTGGAGAGACCCAGTACTTC. The chain carries TRBV4-1 and TRBJ2-5; maybe TRBD2 (5 bases). CDR1 is MGHRA, CDR2 YSYEKL, per germline. The ends were cut back, 1 base at V and 4 bases at J, with 13 bases in the middle. The CDR3 length is 15 residues.

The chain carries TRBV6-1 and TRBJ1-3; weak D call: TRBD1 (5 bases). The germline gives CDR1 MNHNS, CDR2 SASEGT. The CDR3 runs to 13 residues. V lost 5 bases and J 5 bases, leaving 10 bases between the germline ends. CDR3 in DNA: TGTGCCAGCAGTATACAGGATAGAAACACCATATATTTT. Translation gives CASSIQDRNTIYF.

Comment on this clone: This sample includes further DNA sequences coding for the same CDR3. This CDR3 reads CAWSGQGSQPQHF. DNA for the CDR3: TGTGCCTGGAGTGGTCAGGGAAGTCAGCCCCAGCATTTT. V and J are TRBV30 and TRBJ1-5, with a weak D call TRBD1 (5 bases). The germline V gene encodes CDR1 GTSNPN and CDR2 SVGIG (reference sequence). The CDR3 is 13 residues long. V lost 1 base to trimming and J lost 6 bases, with 10 bases between them. The whole variable domain, filled in from reference TRBV30 and TRBJ1-5, reads SQTIHQWPATLVQPVGSPLSLECTVEGTSNPNLYWYRQAAGRGLQLLFYSVGIGQISSEVPQNLSASRPQDRQFILSSKKLLLSDSGFYLCAWSGQGSQPQHFGDGTRLSIL.

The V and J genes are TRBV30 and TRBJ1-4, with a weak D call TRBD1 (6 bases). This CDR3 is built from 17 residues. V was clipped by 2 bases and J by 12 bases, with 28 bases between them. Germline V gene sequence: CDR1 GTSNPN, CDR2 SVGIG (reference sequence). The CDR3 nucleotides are TGTGCCTGGAGTAATGACTACATACAGGGCTCCCCTGGGGAACTGTTTTTT. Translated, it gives CAWSNDYIQGSPGELFF. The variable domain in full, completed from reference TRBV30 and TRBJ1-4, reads SQTIHQWPATLVQPVGSPLSLECTVEGTSNPNLYWYRQAAGRGLQLLFYSVGIGQISSEVPQNLSASRPQDRQFILSSKKLLLSDSGFYLCAWSNDYIQGSPGELFFGSGTQLSVL.

The CDR3 protein is CASSLFGSGSRGSHEQYF. For the CDR3, the DNA is TGTGCCAGCAGCTTGTTCGGGTCGGGAAGTCGGGGGTCCCACGAGCAGTACTTC. The rearrangement joins TRBV7-9 to TRBJ2-7, with D possibly TRBD2 on 6 matching bases. V was pared by 3 bases and J by 5 bases, with 26 bases between. CDR1 and CDR2 from the germline V gene are SEHNR and FQNEAQ (reference sequence). The CDR3 loop spans 18 amino acids.

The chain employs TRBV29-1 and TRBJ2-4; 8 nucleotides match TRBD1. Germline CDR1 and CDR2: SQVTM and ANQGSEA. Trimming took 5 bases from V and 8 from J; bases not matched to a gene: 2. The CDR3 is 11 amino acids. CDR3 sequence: CSVTDRDIQYF. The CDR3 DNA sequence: TGCAGCGTTACGGACAGGGACATTCAGTACTTC.

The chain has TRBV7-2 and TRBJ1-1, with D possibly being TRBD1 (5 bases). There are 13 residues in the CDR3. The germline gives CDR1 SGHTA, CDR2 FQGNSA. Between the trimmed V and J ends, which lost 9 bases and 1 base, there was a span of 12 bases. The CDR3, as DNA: TGTGCCAGTATGCGCCAGGGGAACACTGAAGCTTTCTTT. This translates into CASMRQGNTEAFF.

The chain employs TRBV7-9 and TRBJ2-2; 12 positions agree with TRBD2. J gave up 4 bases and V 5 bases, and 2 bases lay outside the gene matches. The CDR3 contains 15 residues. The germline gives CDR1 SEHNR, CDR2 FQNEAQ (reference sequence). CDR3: CASSPTSGGTGELFF. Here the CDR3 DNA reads TGTGCCAGCAGCCCGACTAGCGGGGGCACCGGGGAGCTGTTTTTT.

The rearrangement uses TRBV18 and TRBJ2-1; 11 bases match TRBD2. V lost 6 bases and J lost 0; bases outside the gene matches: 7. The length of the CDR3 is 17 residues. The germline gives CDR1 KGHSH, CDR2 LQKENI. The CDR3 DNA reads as TGTGCCAGCTCGCCATTCCTAGCGGGAGGCTCCTACAATGAGCAGTTCTTC. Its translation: CASSPFLAGGSYNEQFF.

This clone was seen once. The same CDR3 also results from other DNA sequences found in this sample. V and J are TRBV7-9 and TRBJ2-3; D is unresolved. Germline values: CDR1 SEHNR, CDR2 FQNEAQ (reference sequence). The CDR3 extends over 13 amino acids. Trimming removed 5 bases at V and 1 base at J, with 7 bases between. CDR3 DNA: TGTGCCAGCAGCACCAGTGGCACAGATACGCAGTATTTT. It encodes CASSTSGTDTQYF. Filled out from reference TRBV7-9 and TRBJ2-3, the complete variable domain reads DTGVSQNPRHKITKRGQNVTFRCDPISEHNRLYWYRQTLGQGPEFLTYFQNEAQLEKSRLLSDRFSAERPKGSFSTLEIQRTEQGDSAMYLCASSTSGTDTQYFGPGTRLTVL.

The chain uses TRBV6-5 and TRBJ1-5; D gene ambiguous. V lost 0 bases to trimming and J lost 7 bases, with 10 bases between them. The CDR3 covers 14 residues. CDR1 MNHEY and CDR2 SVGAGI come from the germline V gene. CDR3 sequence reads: CASSYSISRQPQHF. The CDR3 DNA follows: TGTGCCAGCAGTTACTCGATTAGTAGGCAGCCCCAGCATTTT.

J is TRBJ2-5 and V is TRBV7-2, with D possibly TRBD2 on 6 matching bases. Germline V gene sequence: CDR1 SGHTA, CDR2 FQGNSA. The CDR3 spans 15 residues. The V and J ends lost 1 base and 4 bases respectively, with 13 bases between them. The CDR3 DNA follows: TGTGCCAGCAGCTTAGTCCCTGCGACTAGAGAGACCCAGTACTTC. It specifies CASSLVPATRETQYF.

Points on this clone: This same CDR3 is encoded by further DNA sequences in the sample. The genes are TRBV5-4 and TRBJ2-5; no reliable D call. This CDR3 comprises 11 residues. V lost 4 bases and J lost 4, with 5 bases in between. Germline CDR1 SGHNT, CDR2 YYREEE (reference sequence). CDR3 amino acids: CASSIGETQYF. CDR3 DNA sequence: TGTGCCAGCAGCATCGGAGAGACCCAGTACTTC.

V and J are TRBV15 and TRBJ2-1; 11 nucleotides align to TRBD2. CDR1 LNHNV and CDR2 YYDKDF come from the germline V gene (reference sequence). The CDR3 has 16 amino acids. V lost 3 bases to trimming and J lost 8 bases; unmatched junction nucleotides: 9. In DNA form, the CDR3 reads TGTGCCACCAGCAGGGAAACTAGCGGGAGTATCGATGAGCAGTTCTTC. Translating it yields CATSRETSGSIDEQFF.

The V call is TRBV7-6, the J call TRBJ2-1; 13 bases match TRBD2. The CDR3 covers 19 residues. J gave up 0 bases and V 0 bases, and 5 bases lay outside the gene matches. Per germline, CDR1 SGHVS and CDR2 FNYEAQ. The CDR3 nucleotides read TGTGCCAGCAGCTTAGCGGGACTAGCGGGACCTAGCTCCTACAATGAGCAGTTCTTC. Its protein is CASSLAGLAGPSSYNEQFF.

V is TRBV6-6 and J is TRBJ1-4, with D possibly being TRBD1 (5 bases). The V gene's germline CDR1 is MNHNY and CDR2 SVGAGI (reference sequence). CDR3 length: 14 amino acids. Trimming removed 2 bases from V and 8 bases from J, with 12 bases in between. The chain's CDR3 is CASSYGALTEKLFF. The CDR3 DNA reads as TGTGCCAGCAGTTACGGGGCGTTAACCGAAAAACTGTTTTTT.

The CDR3 DNA reads TGTGCCAGCAGTTCTCGGGGCGCGAATAGCTACGAGCAGTACTTC. It specifies CASSSRGANSYEQYF. The chain employs TRBV6-5 and TRBJ2-7, with D perhaps being TRBD1 or TRBD2 (5 bases each). Germline CDR1 and CDR2: MNHEY and SVGAGI. The ends were cut back, 4 bases at V and 3 bases at J, with 16 bases in the middle. There are 15 residues in the CDR3.

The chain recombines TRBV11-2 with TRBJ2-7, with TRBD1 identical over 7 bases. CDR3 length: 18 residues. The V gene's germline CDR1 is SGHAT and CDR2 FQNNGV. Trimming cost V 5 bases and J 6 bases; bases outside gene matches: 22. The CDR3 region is CASSPIHGGQVAYAEQYF. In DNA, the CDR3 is TGTGCCAGCAGCCCAATTCACGGAGGACAGGTTGCCTACGCCGAGCAGTACTTC.

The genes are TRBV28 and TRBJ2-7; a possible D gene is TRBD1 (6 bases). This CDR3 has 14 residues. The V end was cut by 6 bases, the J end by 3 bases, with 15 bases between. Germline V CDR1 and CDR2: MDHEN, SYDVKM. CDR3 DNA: TGTGCCAGCAGAAACTCAGGGGCGATCTACGAGCAGTACTTC. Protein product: CASRNSGAIYEQYF.

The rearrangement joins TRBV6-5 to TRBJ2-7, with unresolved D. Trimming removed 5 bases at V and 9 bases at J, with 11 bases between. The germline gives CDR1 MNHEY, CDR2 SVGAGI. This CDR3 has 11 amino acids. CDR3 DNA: TGTGCCAGCAGTGAAGGGATGAGGCAGTACTTC. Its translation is CASSEGMRQYF.

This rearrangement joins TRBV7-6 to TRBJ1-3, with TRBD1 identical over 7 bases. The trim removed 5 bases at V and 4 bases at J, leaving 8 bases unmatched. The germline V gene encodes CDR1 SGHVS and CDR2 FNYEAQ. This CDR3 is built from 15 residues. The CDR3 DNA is TGTGCCAGCAGCACCCGGCAGGGGGGAGGAAACACCATATATTTT. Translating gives CASSTRQGGGNTIYF.

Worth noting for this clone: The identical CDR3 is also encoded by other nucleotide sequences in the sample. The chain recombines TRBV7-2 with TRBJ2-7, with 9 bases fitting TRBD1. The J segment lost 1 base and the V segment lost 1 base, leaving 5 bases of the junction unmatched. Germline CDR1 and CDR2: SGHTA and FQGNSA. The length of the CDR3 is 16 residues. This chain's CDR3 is CASSLGPGTGSYEQYF. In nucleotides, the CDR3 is TGTGCCAGCAGCTTAGGGCCCGGGACAGGGTCCTACGAGCAGTACTTC.

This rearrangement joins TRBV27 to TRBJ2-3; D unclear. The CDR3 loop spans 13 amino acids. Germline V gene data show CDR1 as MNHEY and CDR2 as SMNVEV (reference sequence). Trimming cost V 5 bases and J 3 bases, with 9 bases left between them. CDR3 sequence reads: CASSPGGTDTQYF. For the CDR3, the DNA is TGTGCCAGCAGTCCCGGTGGGACAGATACGCAGTATTTT.

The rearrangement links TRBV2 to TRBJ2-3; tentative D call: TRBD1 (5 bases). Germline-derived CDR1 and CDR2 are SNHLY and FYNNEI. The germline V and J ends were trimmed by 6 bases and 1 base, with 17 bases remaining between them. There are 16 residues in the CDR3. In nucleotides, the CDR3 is TGTGCCAGCAGGGCCAGTAAGGGGATGGGCACAGATACGCAGTATTTT. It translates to CASRASKGMGTDTQYF.

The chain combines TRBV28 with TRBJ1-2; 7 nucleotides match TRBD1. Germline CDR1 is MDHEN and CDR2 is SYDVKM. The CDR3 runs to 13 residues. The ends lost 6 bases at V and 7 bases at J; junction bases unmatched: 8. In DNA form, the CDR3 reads TGTGCCAGCAGCTCCGACAGGGTAGTTGGCTACACCTTC. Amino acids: CASSSDRVVGYTF.

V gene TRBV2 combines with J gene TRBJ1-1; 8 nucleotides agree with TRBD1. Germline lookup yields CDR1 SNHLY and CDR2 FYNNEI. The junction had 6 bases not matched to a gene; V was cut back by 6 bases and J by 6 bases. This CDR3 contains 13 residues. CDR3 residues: CASSGQGKAEAFF. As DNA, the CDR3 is TGTGCCAGCAGCGGACAGGGCAAGGCTGAAGCTTTCTTT.

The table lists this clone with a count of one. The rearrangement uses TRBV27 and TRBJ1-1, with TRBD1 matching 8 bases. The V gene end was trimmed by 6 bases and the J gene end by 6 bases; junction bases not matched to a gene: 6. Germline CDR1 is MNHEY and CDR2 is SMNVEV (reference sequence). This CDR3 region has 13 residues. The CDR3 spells CASRMTGESEAFF. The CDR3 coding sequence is TGTGCCAGCAGGATGACAGGGGAATCTGAAGCTTTCTTT.